This T cell receptor beta chain stems from a study of T cell responses to AZD1222 COVID-19 vaccine. Whole-study results and caveats: It was only a handful of AZD1222 recipients who were seropositive at baseline.

As for this clone: Its specificity is not known.

Clones were sequenced by immunoSEQ multiplex PCR, and TCRdb holds only the in-frame ones, with some missing. The sample has 130,000 to 150,000 clones; 82% are singletons. V lost 6 bases and J lost 10; bases outside the gene matches: 9. Germline V gene sequence: CDR1 SGHRS, CDR2 YFSETQ. The CDR3 is 15 residues long. The chain uses TRBV5-1 and TRBJ2-1; 14 nucleotides match TRBD2. The sample consisted of peripheral blood, taken on day 0 of MenACWY control vaccination. The TCR was taken from an adult in good health. CDR3 sequence (DNA): TGCGCCAGCACCTGGGGACTAGCGGGGGCCCGGGAGCAGTTCTTC. Its translation: CASTWGLAGAREQFF.